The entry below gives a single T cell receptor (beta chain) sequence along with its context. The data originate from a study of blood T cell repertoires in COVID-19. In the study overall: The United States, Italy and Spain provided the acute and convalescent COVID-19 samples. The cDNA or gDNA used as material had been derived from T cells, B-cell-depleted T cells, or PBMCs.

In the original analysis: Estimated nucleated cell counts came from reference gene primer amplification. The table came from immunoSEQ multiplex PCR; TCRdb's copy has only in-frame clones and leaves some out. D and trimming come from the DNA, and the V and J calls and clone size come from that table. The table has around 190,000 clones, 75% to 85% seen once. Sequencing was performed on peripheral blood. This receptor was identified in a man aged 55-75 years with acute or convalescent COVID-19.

Here the CDR3 reads CASSFVGTDNYEQYF. CDR3 coding DNA: TGTGCCAGCTCATTCGTAGGGACAGACAACTACGAGCAGTACTTC. The chain is built from TRBV6-6 and TRBJ2-7, with TRBD1 identical over 7 bases. The germline V gene encodes CDR1 MNHNY and CDR2 SVGAGI (reference sequence). Trimming at V came to 8 bases and at J to 3 bases, leaving 13 bases not matched to a gene. The CDR3 has 15 residues.